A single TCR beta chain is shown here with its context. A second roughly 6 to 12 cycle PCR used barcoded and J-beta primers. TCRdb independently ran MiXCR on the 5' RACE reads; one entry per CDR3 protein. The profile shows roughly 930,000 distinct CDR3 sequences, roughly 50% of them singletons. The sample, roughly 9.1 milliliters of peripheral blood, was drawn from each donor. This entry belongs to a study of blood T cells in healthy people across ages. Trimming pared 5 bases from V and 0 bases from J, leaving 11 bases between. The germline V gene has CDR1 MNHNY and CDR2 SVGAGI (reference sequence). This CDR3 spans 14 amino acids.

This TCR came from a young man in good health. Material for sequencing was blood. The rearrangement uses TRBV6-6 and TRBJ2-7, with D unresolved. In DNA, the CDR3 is TGTGCCAGCAGTCCTGACTCGAACTCCTACGAGCAGTACTTC. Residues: CASSPDSNSYEQYF.